This T cell receptor (beta chain) was recovered during a study of blood T cell repertoires in COVID-19. About the study: Some COVID-19 samples were acute and others convalescent; all came from the United States, Italy and Spain. T cells, B-cell-depleted T cells, or PBMCs provided the cDNA or gDNA that served as material.

How the authors handled the data: Scientists estimated how many nucleated cells there were by amplifying reference gene primers. Some clones are missing from TCRdb's copy, which holds only in-frame ones; the method was immunoSEQ multiplex PCR. The V and J calls and clone size were taken over from that table, and D and trimming were inferred from the DNA. The data hold approximately 92,000 clones, with around three quarters observed a single time. This CDR3 region has 14 residues. V was shortened by 3 bases and J by 0 bases, with 6 bases between the two germline ends. Germline CDR1 KGHDR, CDR2 SFDVKD.

The J gene is TRBJ2-3, the V gene TRBV24-1; no firm D call. This TCR was recovered from a man aged 50-59 years who had recovered from COVID-19. Sequenced material: peripheral blood. The CDR3 DNA follows: TGTGCCACCAGTGATCTCGGTAGCACAGATACGCAGTATTTT. It encodes CATSDLGSTDTQYF.